Listed here is a single T cell receptor (beta chain). Sequencing used immunoSEQ multiplex PCR; TCRdb keeps in-frame clones, though not all of them. The table records some 400,000 clones, roughly 86% of them present only once. The sample belongs to a study of blood T cell repertoires in COVID-19. Study-wide background: From T cells, B-cell-depleted T cells, or PBMCs came the material, which was cDNA or gDNA.

Deletions cut 8 bases from V and 2 bases from J, with 16 bases between. Germline V lookup: CDR1 LNHDA, CDR2 SQIVND (reference sequence). This CDR3 is built from 15 residues. V gene TRBV19 combines with J gene TRBJ1-5, with D perhaps TRBD1 (6 bases). The source material was peripheral blood. This receptor was identified in a human donor in a cohort sampled during active COVID-19. The CDR3 DNA follows: TGTGCCAGTCCCTTCCGACAGGCCGGCAATCAGCCCCAGCATTTT. It codes for CASPFRQAGNQPQHF.